Shown below are 9 T cell receptor beta chains from a single sample sequenced in a study of blood T cell repertoires in COVID-19. The repertoire was sequenced with immunoSEQ multiplex PCR; TCRdb's copy has only in-frame clones and lacks some. Of approximately 240,000 clones in the sample, 80% to 90% are singletons; the top ten hold over 2.5%. Sequencing used peripheral blood. The source is a man aged 45 to 65 who had recovered from COVID-19.

The V call is TRBV5-4, the J call TRBJ2-7, with D possibly TRBD2 on 6 matching bases. Germline CDR1 is SGHNT and CDR2 is YYREEE (reference sequence). Deletions cut 0 bases from V and 6 bases from J, with 13 bases between. The CDR3 runs 14 residues. CDR3 sequence reads: CASSLEGGAREQYF. CDR3 DNA: TGTGCCAGCAGCTTGGAGGGCGGGGCGCGCGAGCAGTACTTC.

The chain couples TRBV19 to TRBJ1-1, with D maybe TRBD1 (5 bases). The germline V and J ends were trimmed by 2 bases and 9 bases, with 10 bases remaining between them. The CDR3 has 12 amino acids. Germline V gene sequence: CDR1 LNHDA, CDR2 SQIVND (reference sequence). CDR3 loop: CASSIYRSQAFF. The CDR3 region has the DNA TGTGCCAGTAGTATATACAGGAGTCAAGCTTTCTTT. The full variable domain, completed using reference TRBV19 and TRBJ1-1, is DGGITQSPKYLFRKEGQNVTLSCEQNLNHDAMYWYRQDPGQGLRLIYYSQIVNDFQKGDIAEGYSVSREKKESFPLTVTSAQKNPTAFYLCASSIYRSQAFFGQGTRLTVV.

The V gene is TRBV12-3 or TRBV12-4, the J gene TRBJ2-7, with D possibly being TRBD1 (5 bases). The CDR3 has 13 residues. Trimming stripped 3 bases from V and 5 bases from J, with 11 bases between. Written as DNA, the CDR3 is TGTGCCAGCAGTTTGAACAGGCTGAACGAGCAGTACTTC. Translating it yields CASSLNRLNEQYF.

The rearrangement uses TRBV19 and TRBJ1-5; 7 nucleotides line up with TRBD1. This CDR3 region has 15 residues. Looked up from germline, CDR1 is LNHDA and CDR2 is SQIVND (reference sequence). Unmatched junction bases numbered 12, after V lost 4 bases and J lost 9 bases. The CDR3 region is CASSRGTDFTRPQHF. CDR3 sequence (DNA): TGTGCCAGTAGTAGAGGGACAGACTTTACGCGGCCCCAGCATTTT.

The chain employs TRBV29-1 and TRBJ2-2; no clear D gene. Germline V CDR1 and CDR2: SQVTM, ANQGSEA. The CDR3 is made up of 14 amino acids. The V end lost 4 bases, the J end lost 6 bases, and 15 bases lay between the germline ends. The CDR3 DNA follows: TGCAGCGTTGTGGGCCAGGCCGGCGCCGGGGAGCTGTTTTTT. Its translation: CSVVGQAGAGELFF.

In this sample, this clone turned up a few times. The V gene is TRBV5-8, the J gene TRBJ1-3, with D possibly matching TRBD1 (5 bases). Germline V lookup: CDR1 SGHTS, CDR2 YDEGEE. Trimming removed 5 bases at V and 3 bases at J, with 12 bases between. This CDR3 has 14 amino acids. CDR3 protein: CASSYGTVGNTIYF. The CDR3 coding sequence is TGTGCCAGCAGTTATGGGACTGTTGGAAACACCATATATTTT.

This clone was recorded once. This chain connects TRBV11-2 to TRBJ2-5; tentatively, D is TRBD2 (6 bases). The CDR3 is 14 amino acids. Trimming removed 1 base from V and 6 bases from J, with 12 bases in between. Germline values: CDR1 SGHAT, CDR2 FQNNGV. The CDR3 sequence is CASSLAGGGQTQYF. The CDR3 DNA sequence: TGTGCCAGCAGCTTAGCTGGGGGAGGCCAGACCCAGTACTTC.

This chain joins TRBV3-1 (or the pseudogene TRBV3-2) and TRBJ2-2; a possible D gene is TRBD1 (6 bases). The CDR3 spans 18 residues. Looked up from germline, CDR1 is LGHDT and CDR2 is YNNKEL (reference sequence). V was cut by 2 bases and J by 2 bases, with 18 bases left in between. For the CDR3, the DNA is TGTGCCAGCAGCCAACGCCCACATTCGACAGGAAACACCGGGGAGCTGTTTTTT. It codes for CASSQRPHSTGNTGELFF.

The rearrangement joins TRBV28 to TRBJ1-2, with no clear D. The CDR3 spans 14 residues. The V end lost 5 bases, the J end lost 3 bases, and 13 bases lay between the germline ends. Germline CDR1 is MDHEN and CDR2 is SYDVKM. Written as DNA, the CDR3 is TGTGCCAGCAGTACCCCATCCCAGGACTATGGCTACACCTTC. Translated, it gives CASSTPSQDYGYTF.